This T cell receptor beta chain was profiled in a study of CD8+ T cells in alopecia areata. Study in general: Treated individuals took tofacitinib by mouth, 5 to 10 mg twice daily. Notes on the study in general: Alopecia totalis/universalis scalp especially showed more expanded CD8+ clones than normal scalp. Sequenced scalp T cells also include alphabeta T cells resident in normal skin.

The table lists this clone with a few counts. Its antigen is unknown. Reverse transcribed after extraction, RNA yielded cDNA as the sequencing template. Using immunoSEQ multiplex PCR, the repertoire was profiled, and TCRdb retains in-frame clones only, with some absent. The sample shows 110,000 to 150,000 clones, about 51% of them seen only once. This CDR3 spans 17 amino acids. Germline-derived CDR1 and CDR2 are SGHVS and FQNEAQ. Trimming removed 1 base at V and 8 bases at J, with 22 bases between. The sequenced sample was CD4+ T cells sorted from blood, obtained at week 0. The V and J genes are TRBV7-8 and TRBJ2-3, with a weak D call TRBD2 (8 bases). This TCR was sampled from a human donor with alopecia areata. The CDR3 DNA sequence: TGTGCCAGCAGCTTAGTACGACTAGCGCAGGGGGAGGGTACGCAGTATTTT. This codes for CASSLVRLAQGEGTQYF.